The 14 T cell receptor beta chains below all came from one sample that was sequenced in a study of Graves' ophthalmopathy and Graves' hyperthyroidism. Investigators amplified TCR beta CDR3 regions from RNA transcripts. HTBI primers served in a first-round RT-PCR, which a second-round multiplex PCR followed. TCRdb reprocessed the multiplex PCR reads via MiXCR and lists one record per CDR3 protein. The sample records approximately 480,000 distinct CDR3 sequences, 13% to 15% being singletons. Input material: blood. These receptors were obtained from a woman aged 25 to 39 with Graves' ophthalmopathy.

There are many counts of this clonotype. V gene TRBV19 combines with J gene TRBJ1-1, with D unresolved. Germline CDR1 and CDR2: LNHDA and SQIVND (reference sequence). V was shortened by 2 bases and J by 9 bases, with 16 bases between the two germline ends. The CDR3 length is 14 residues. CDR3 nucleotide sequence: TGTGCCAGTAGTATATGGCAGAGCGGGTTTAAAGCTTTCTTT. Translated: CASSIWQSGFKAFF. The variable domain in full, with the rest retrieved from reference TRBV19 and TRBJ1-1, is DGGITQSPKYLFRKEGQNVTLSCEQNLNHDAMYWYRQDPGQGLRLIYYSQIVNDFQKGDIAEGYSVSREKKESFPLTVTSAQKNPTAFYLCASSIWQSGFKAFFGQGTRLTVV.

This clonotype was detected many times. Sequence at one end of the junction differs from germline and may be a read error. CDR3 in DNA: TGTGCCAGCAGTTTATCCGGGACGGTGAACACTGAAGCTTTCTTT. This gives the protein CASSLSGTVNTEAFF. V gene TRBV5-1 combines with J gene TRBJ1-1, with a weak D call TRBD1 (5 bases). Looked up from germline, CDR1 is SGHRS and CDR2 is YFSETQ. This CDR3 has 15 amino acids.

This clonotype was detected many times. The gene calls are TRBV6-2 or TRBV6-3 and TRBJ1-1; D not certain. The CDR3 sequence is 12 residues long. The germline V gene encodes CDR1 MNHEY and CDR2 SVGEGT. Trimming removed 0 bases at V and 11 bases at J, with 10 bases between. CDR3 sequence: CASSYSLGSAFF. DNA for the CDR3: TGTGCCAGCAGTTACTCGTTAGGGTCGGCTTTCTTT.

This clonotype showed up many times. The rearrangement uses TRBV29-1 and TRBJ2-7; TRBD2 aligns across 10 bases. CDR1 is SQVTM, CDR2 ANQGSEA, per germline. The junction had 7 bases not matched to a gene; V was cut back by 7 bases and J by 4 bases. CDR3 size: 13 residues. CDR3 DNA: TGCAGCGCCTTAGCGGGAGGCTTGTACGAGCAGTACTTC. Translating gives CSALAGGLYEQYF.

This clonotype turned up a few times. The junction and the germline gene differ at one end; a read error may be behind it. V gene TRBV18 combines with J gene TRBJ2-2; TRBD2 aligns across 9 bases. CDR1 and CDR2 (germline): KGHSH, LQKENI. There are 15 residues in the CDR3. DNA of the CDR3: TGTGCCAGCTCAGCACCTAGCGGGGTCCGCCGGGAGCTGTTTTTT. It translates to CASSAPSGVRRELFF.

This clonotype came up many times. The V gene is TRBV9, the J gene TRBJ1-2; D not resolved. Germline CDR1 and CDR2: SGDLS and YYNGEE. Trimming took 0 bases from V and 4 from J, leaving 7 bases between them. This CDR3 comprises 13 residues. CDR3 coding DNA: TGTGCCAGCAGCGTAGGTTCAAGCTATGGCTACACCTTC. It is translated as CASSVGSSYGYTF.

This clonotype was detected many times. The chain has TRBV7-8 and TRBJ1-1; no firm D call. The CDR3 length is 15 residues. V was trimmed by 1 base and J by 0 bases, leaving 9 bases between them. The germline CDR1 and CDR2 sequences are SGHVS and FQNEAQ. The CDR3 is CASSLEAGMNTEAFF. CDR3 DNA sequence: TGTGCCAGCAGCTTAGAGGCAGGCATGAACACTGAAGCTTTCTTT. Drawing the rest from reference TRBV7-8 and TRBJ1-1, the complete variable domain is GAGVSQSPRYKVAKRGQDVALRCDPISGHVSLFWYQQALGQGPEFLTYFQNEAQLDKSGLPSDRFFAERPEGSVSTLKIQRTQQEDSAVYLCASSLEAGMNTEAFFGQGTRLTVV.

This clonotype occurred a few times. The chain is built from TRBV20-1 and TRBJ1-6; a possible D gene is TRBD1 (6 bases). Trimming cost V 1 base and J 4 bases, with 11 bases left between them. This CDR3 spans 15 amino acids. CDR1 is DFQATT and CDR2 is SNEGSKA in the germline V gene (reference sequence). CDR3 protein: CSARAHQGYNSPLHF. CDR3 nucleotide sequence: TGCAGTGCTAGAGCCCACCAGGGGTATAATTCACCCCTCCACTTT.

This clonotype was observed many times. The rearrangement joins TRBV6-1 to TRBJ2-5; D gene uncertain. The CDR3 extends over 12 amino acids. The V gene's germline CDR1 is MNHNS and CDR2 SASEGT. Deletions cut 6 bases from V and 4 bases from J, with 9 bases between. The CDR3 DNA reads TGTGCCAGCAGGGACGCCCCAGAGACCCAGTACTTC. Translation: CASRDAPETQYF.

This clonotype came up many times. V is TRBV29-1 and J is TRBJ2-5; perhaps D is TRBD1 or TRBD2 (6 bases each). Trimming left V 6 bases short and J 4 bases short, with 12 bases between. The V gene's germline CDR1 is SQVTM and CDR2 ANQGSEA. This CDR3 has 12 residues. CDR3 DNA: TGCAGCGTGCTCAGGGGAGGAGAGACCCAGTACTTC. Its protein product is CSVLRGGETQYF.

This clonotype turned up a few times. This chain links TRBV6-5 with TRBJ1-1; weak D call: TRBD1 (6 bases). The length of the CDR3 is 16 residues. The V gene's germline CDR1 is MNHEY and CDR2 SVGAGI. The germline V and J ends were trimmed by 1 base and 4 bases, with 16 bases remaining between them. The CDR3 bases are TGTGCCAGCAGTTACTTCTACAGGGACGGGGGCACTGAAGCTTTCTTT. This codes for CASSYFYRDGGTEAFF.

This clonotype has at least ten counts. Here the CDR3 reads CAISRDMPGTEAFF. The DNA of the CDR3 is TGTGCCATCAGCCGGGACATGCCGGGGACTGAAGCTTTCTTT. The chain recombines TRBV10-3 with TRBJ1-1; D might be TRBD1 (6 bases). V was trimmed by 6 bases and J by 5 bases, leaving 16 bases between them. Germline CDR1 is ENHRY and CDR2 is SYGVKD. This CDR3 spans 14 amino acids.

The chain couples TRBV6-1 to TRBJ1-3; D gene uncertain. The CDR3 has 13 amino acids. Per germline, CDR1 MNHNS and CDR2 SASEGT. Trimming cost V 3 bases and J 4 bases, with 7 bases left between them. This chain's CDR3 is CASSERRGNTIYF. The CDR3 coding sequence is TGTGCCAGCAGTGAGAGGAGGGGAAACACCATATATTTT.

This clonotype occurred many times. The chain employs TRBV2 and TRBJ1-1; a possible D gene is TRBD1 (5 bases). With 5 bases removed from V and 11 bases from J, the gap between germline ends came to 15 bases. Germline V lookup: CDR1 SNHLY, CDR2 FYNNEI. The CDR3 length is 12 residues. Here the CDR3 DNA reads TGTGCCAGCAGTCAAGGGCAGGGAGGCGCTTTCTTT. It yields the protein CASSQGQGGAFF.